The entry below describes one T cell receptor (beta chain). Its antigen is unidentified. With 3 bases removed from V and 3 bases from J, the gap between germline ends came to 6 bases. Germline V lookup: CDR1 LGHNA, CDR2 YNFKEQ. The CDR3 covers 13 residues. This entry comes from a study of regulatory and conventional T cells in RAG deficiency. The sorted regulatory T cells were CD4+, CD25-high and CD127-low, with genomic DNA sequenced. Only in-frame clones appear in the TCRdb table, and some are missing; sequencing was by immunoSEQ multiplex PCR. The sample carries 9,400 or so clones, around 92% recorded once. General study points: Shannon entropy was markedly lower and Simpson indices higher in RAG-deficient patients than control T-cell subsets. In Omenn syndrome, Treg and Tconv repertoires overlapped >75%.

This sample also appeared in a second study, on regulatory T cells. That study reports: The primer mix had 52 TRBV and 13 TRBJ primers. Regulatory T cells showed the strongest V-J pair restriction and V/J gene skewing among patient repertoires.

Sequencing used Tregs sorted from blood. This chain uses TRBV4-2 with TRBJ1-5, with D maybe TRBD1 (6 bases). The source of this sequence is a human donor in good health. The CDR3 loop is CASSQGANQPQHF. The CDR3 region has the DNA TGTGCCAGCAGCCAGGGGGCCAATCAGCCCCAGCATTTT.